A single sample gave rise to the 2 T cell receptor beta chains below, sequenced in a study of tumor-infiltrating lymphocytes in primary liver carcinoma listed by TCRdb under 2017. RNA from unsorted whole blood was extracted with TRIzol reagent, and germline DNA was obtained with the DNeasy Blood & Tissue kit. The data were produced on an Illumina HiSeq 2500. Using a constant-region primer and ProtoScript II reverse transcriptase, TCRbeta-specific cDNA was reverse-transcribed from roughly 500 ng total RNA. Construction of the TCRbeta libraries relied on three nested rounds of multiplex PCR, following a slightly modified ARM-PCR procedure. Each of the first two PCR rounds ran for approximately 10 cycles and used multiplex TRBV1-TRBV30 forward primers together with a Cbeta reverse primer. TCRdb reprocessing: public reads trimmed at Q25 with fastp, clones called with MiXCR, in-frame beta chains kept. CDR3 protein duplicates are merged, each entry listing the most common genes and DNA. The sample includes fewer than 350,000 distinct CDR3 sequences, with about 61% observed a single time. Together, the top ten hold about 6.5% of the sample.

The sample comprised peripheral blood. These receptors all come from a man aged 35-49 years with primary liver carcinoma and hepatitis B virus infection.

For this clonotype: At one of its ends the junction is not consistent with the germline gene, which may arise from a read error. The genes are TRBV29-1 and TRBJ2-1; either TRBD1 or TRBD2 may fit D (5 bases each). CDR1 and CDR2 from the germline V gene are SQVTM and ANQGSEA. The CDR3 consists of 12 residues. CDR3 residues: CSVDWGRDEQFF. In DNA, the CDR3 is TGTAGCGTTGATTGGGGCAGGGATGAGCAGTTCTTC.

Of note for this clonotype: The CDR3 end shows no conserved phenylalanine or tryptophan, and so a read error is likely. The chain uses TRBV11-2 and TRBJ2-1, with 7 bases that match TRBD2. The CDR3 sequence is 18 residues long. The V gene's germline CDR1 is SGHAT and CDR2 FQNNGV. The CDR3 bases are TGTGCCAGCAGCGTAGATTCGGTCGGATTGGGGGACTACAATGGGCAGTTCTTA. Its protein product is CASSVDSVGLGDYNGQFL.